This is a list of T cell receptor beta chains from one sample in a study of T cells in Graves' hyperthyroidism and ophthalmopathy. TCRdb fed the multiplex PCR reads into MiXCR, producing one record per CDR3 protein. The sample shows 660,000 or so distinct CDR3 sequences, less than 45% of them seen only once. The sequenced material came from peripheral blood or thyroid tissue (not recorded which). The receptors here all came from an adult man with Graves' disease, either hyperthyroidism or ophthalmopathy (not recorded which). CDR3s include the opening cysteine and the closing phenylalanine or tryptophan. A D gene is named only where the DNA matches it firmly. A row's size may be missing; if present it is once, few, many or a size class.

cdr3_nt cdr3_aa j_call clone_size v_call d_call
TGTGCCAGCAGCTTGGTTGGAGGGGGCGCGGGGAATTCACCCCTCCACTTT CASSLVGGGAGNSPLHF TRBJ1-6 . TRBV5-4 TRBD1
TGCAGCGTTGATTCGACAGGGATCGATTCACCCCTCCACTTT CSVDSTGIDSPLHF TRBJ1-6 once TRBV29-1 TRBD1
TGCAGCTTCCGAAGGGTCCCGGGGGAGCAGTACTTC CSFRRVPGEQYF TRBJ2-7 . TRBV29-1 .
TGTGCCATCAGTGACAGGGTAGATATTAATGAGCAGTTCTTC CAISDRVDINEQFF TRBJ2-1 . TRBV10-3 .
TGCGCCATAAGGATAGCGGGAGACTATGGCTACACCTTC CAIRIAGDYGYTF TRBJ1-2 . TRBV10-2 .
TGTGCCAGCAGCTCCGGCCCCCCGGGACAAAGGAGGAATTCACCCCTCCACTTT CASSSGPPGQRRNSPLHF TRBJ1-6 . TRBV7-9 .
TGTGCCAGCAGCTTAAGAGCGGGGGGGCCCTACGAGCAGTACTTC CASSLRAGGPYEQYF TRBJ2-7 . TRBV7-2 TRBD2
TGTGCCAGCAGCCCGACTAGCGGGGGAGGCTACGAGCAGTACTTC CASSPTSGGGYEQYF TRBJ2-7 many TRBV10-2 TRBD2
TGCGCCAGCAGCCCTTCCGGGAACAGGGAATACGAGCAGTACTTC CASSPSGNREYEQYF TRBJ2-7 once TRBV10-1 .
TGTGCCAGCAGCTCAAGGACGCCCATGTGGGAGACCCAGTACTTC CASSSRTPMWETQYF TRBJ2-5 . TRBV7-9 .
TGTGCCACCCAACTCCGCAGGGAAAATCAGCCCCAGCATTTT CATQLRRENQPQHF TRBJ1-5 once TRBV2 .
TGTGCCAGCAGTTTCCCCGGGACAGATCAGCCCCAGCATTTT CASSFPGTDQPQHF TRBJ1-5 many TRBV7-9 TRBD1
TGTGCCAGCAGCTTAGGACATTACACTGAAGCTTTCTTT CASSLGHYTEAFF TRBJ1-1 many TRBV7-2 .
TGTGCCAGCTCTAGGACAGGGGCAAACACCATATATTTT CASSRTGANTIYF TRBJ1-3 . TRBV2 TRBD1
TGTGCCAGCAGCCAAGAGGCGGGAGGGGGCTCTGGGGCCAACGTCCTGACTTTC CASSQEAGGGSGANVLTF TRBJ2-6 few TRBV7-2 TRBD2
TGCAGCGTTGATTACGGACGGGGTGAATATGGCTACACCTTC CSVDYGRGEYGYTF TRBJ1-2 . TRBV29-1 .
TGCAGCGGCAGGGGCGCAACCTATGGCTACACCTTC CSGRGATYGYTF TRBJ1-2 . TRBV29-1 .
TGTGCCAGCAGTGAACTACCCTTGGGGACGTCGGCCCAGTACTTC CASSELPLGTSAQYF TRBJ2-5 few TRBV6-5 .
TGTGCCAGCAGTGTCCCTCGGGGCTTCTCCTACGAGCAGTACTTC CASSVPRGFSYEQYF TRBJ2-7 . TRBV2 .
TGTGCCAGCAGCCCAGAGGGTCCTATTCAGGCCATATATTTT CASSPEGPIQAIYF TRBJ1-3 . TRBV7-2 .
TGTGCCAGCAGTTACGTCGGGGTGCGAGAGACCCAGTACTTC CASSYVGVRETQYF TRBJ2-5 few TRBV6-5 .
TGTGCCAGCAGCTTCGAAGGGGCGCAGACCCAGTACTTC CASSFEGAQTQYF TRBJ2-5 . TRBV7-9 .
TGCGCCAGCAGCTTAAGGAGACTCCGATACAGCCTGAACACTGAAGCTTTCTTT CASSLRRLRYSLNTEAFF TRBJ1-1 . TRBV5-1 .
TGTGCCAGCAGCTTTTTCGGTCGACAGGGGTACTATGGCTACACCTTC CASSFFGRQGYYGYTF TRBJ1-2 many TRBV7-9 TRBD1
TGTGCCAGCAGCGTTGCGGGACAGGGGGCGAGATCACCCCTCCACTTT CASSVAGQGARSPLHF TRBJ1-6 . TRBV7-4 TRBD1
TGTGCCAGCAGCACCATGACAGCGAACACTGAAGCTTTCTTT CASSTMTANTEAFF TRBJ1-1 many TRBV7-2 .
TGTGCCAGCAGCCCATTTGGACATATGGGCCTCGCGAACACCGGGGAGCTGTTTTTT CASSPFGHMGLANTGELFF TRBJ2-2 . TRBV2 .
TGCAGTGCTTACAGGGGCGGCAATCAGCCCCAGCATTTT CSAYRGGNQPQHF TRBJ1-5 many TRBV20-1 TRBD1
TGTGCCAGCAGTTCCGAGGGCCAGAATCAGCCCCAGCATTTT CASSSEGQNQPQHF TRBJ1-5 . TRBV12-3/TRBV12-4 .
TGTGCCAGCAGCCCTAACCTTAATTCACCCCTCCACTTT CASSPNLNSPLHF TRBJ1-6 many TRBV7-8 .
TGTGCCAGCAGTGATCAAGCCCGTAGCTTCCGGGACAGGGGGGACTACGAGCAGTACTTC CASSDQARSFRDRGDYEQYF TRBJ2-7 . TRBV25-1 TRBD1
TGTGCCAGCAGCTTAGGCCCCCGGGACAGGGTCGCGAACACTGAAGCTTTCTTT CASSLGPRDRVANTEAFF TRBJ1-1 . TRBV7-6 TRBD1
TGCAGCGTGGCCCATAGCGGAAACTACGAGCATTACTTC CSVAHSGNYEHYF TRBJ2-7 . TRBV29-1 .
TGTGCCAGCTCACCATCTTCCGGGACGGGCTACGAGCAGTACTTC CASSPSSGTGYEQYF TRBJ2-7 . TRBV2 .
TGTGCCAGTAGTGGCCTCGGGACCCTGAATTCCTACGAGCAGTACTTC CASSGLGTLNSYEQYF TRBJ2-7 . TRBV19 .
TGTGCCTGGACTTTAACGCAAGACTACTCTGAAGCTTTCTTT CAWTLTQDYSEAFF TRBJ1-1 . TRBV30 .
TGTGCCAGCAGTGTTGGGGGCGCAAGGGTCACTGAAGCTTTCTTT CASSVGGARVTEAFF TRBJ1-1 . TRBV7-9 .
TGCAGCGTGATGGACAGCTCCTATCAGCCCCAGCATTTT CSVMDSSYQPQHF TRBJ1-5 many TRBV29-1 .
TGTGCCAGTATACACGAGCAGTACTTC CASIHEQYF TRBJ2-7 many TRBV19 .
TGTGCCAGCAGTAACAGACAGGGGTTGAACACTGAAGCTTTCTTT CASSNRQGLNTEAFF TRBJ1-1 . TRBV7-2 TRBD1
TGCAGTGCCCAGACGGCTGAGTATGGCTACACCTTC CSAQTAEYGYTF TRBJ1-2 . TRBV20-1 .
TGTGCCAGCAGTGAAAAGGGCGGCGGGCACGAGCAGTACTTC CASSEKGGGHEQYF TRBJ2-7 few TRBV25-1 .
TGCGCCAGCAGCGGCACTAGCGGGAGGGCCAACGTCCTGACTTTC CASSGTSGRANVLTF TRBJ2-6 . TRBV5-1 TRBD2
TGCAGTGCTAGAGACAGGGGCCCTCAGCCCCAGCATTTT CSARDRGPQPQHF TRBJ1-5 many TRBV20-1 .
TGTGCCAGTAGTCAACAGACAGGGGAAGCTTTCTTT CASSQQTGEAFF TRBJ1-1 . TRBV19 TRBD1
TGTGCCAGCAGTAGTTCGGGACAGTTGGGGAACTTCTATGGCTACACCTTC CASSSSGQLGNFYGYTF TRBJ1-2 . TRBV24-1 TRBD1
TGTGCCAGCAGTCCCGCGACAGGGGGGAACACTGAAGCTTTCTTT CASSPATGGNTEAFF TRBJ1-1 . TRBV6-5 TRBD1
TGCAGCGTTGAAGATGGAGGGGTAATAGGAGAGACCCAGTACTTC CSVEDGGVIGETQYF TRBJ2-5 many TRBV29-1 .
TGTGCCAGCAGCTTCAACGGAAACACCATATATTTT CASSFNGNTIYF TRBJ1-3 many TRBV7-9 .
TGTGCCAGCAGTTCAACGGACAGGACTGCCAATCAGCCCCAGCATTTT CASSSTDRTANQPQHF TRBJ1-5 . TRBV7-9 TRBD1
TGTGCCAGCAGTGGGGTGGTGGGGACGAACTATGGCTACACCTTC CASSGVVGTNYGYTF TRBJ1-2 many TRBV2 .